The 11 T cell receptor beta chains in this list originate from one sample, sequenced in a study of T cells after yellow fever vaccination (dated by TCRdb to 2018 to 2020). The sample's treatment or condition label, decoded: live attenuated yellow fever vaccine strain. Receptor amplification or capture employed 5' RACE. The instrument was an Illumina NovaSeq 6000. The public reads were reprocessed in TCRdb via fastp at Q25 and MiXCR, keeping in-frame beta chains. Duplicate CDR3 protein sequences are folded into a single record with the most common DNA and genes. This sample has hundreds of thousands of distinct CDR3 sequences in its table, and approximately 3.8% of those were observed once. Clones ranked in the top ten supply around 22% of the sample. This sample comprised PBMCs, obtained on the day of the yellow fever booster vaccination. These receptors all come from a man younger than 30 who received the YFV17D yellow fever vaccine.

This clonotype has at least ten counts. The CDR3 sequence is CSAGPPPGETQYF. The CDR3 nucleotides are TGCAGTGCGGGTCCACCTCCGGGAGAGACCCAGTACTTC. V and J are TRBV20-1 and TRBJ2-5, with D unresolved. In germline, CDR1 is DFQATT, CDR2 SNEGSKA (reference sequence). The germline V and J ends were trimmed by 6 bases and 4 bases, with 15 bases remaining between them. This CDR3 is built from 13 residues.

This clonotype showed up just once. Just one base apart from a much larger clone, this may be a read error. This chain links TRBV18 with TRBJ2-1, with D maybe TRBD2 (6 bases). The germline V and J ends were trimmed by 2 bases and 5 bases, with 13 bases remaining between them. This CDR3 is built from 15 residues. The V gene's germline CDR1 is KGHSH and CDR2 LQKENI. DNA for the CDR3: TGTGCCAGCTCACCAGGGAGGCTGCTCCACAATGAGCAGTTCTTC. This sequence encodes CASSPGRLLHNEQFF. Combining the CDR3 with reference TRBV18 and TRBJ2-1 gives the whole variable domain NAGVMQNPRHLVRRRGQEARLRCSPMKGHSHVYWYRQLPEEGLKFMVYLQKENIIDESGMPKERFSAEFPKEGPSILRIQQVVRGDSAAYFCASSPGRLLHNEQFFGPGTRLTVL.

This chain connects TRBV5-1 to TRBJ2-3; unclear D gene. The CDR3 is 14 residues long. Germline CDR1 is SGHRS and CDR2 is YFSETQ. Trimming cost V 4 bases and J 2 bases, with 11 bases left between them. CDR3 sequence reads: CASSADWITDTQYF. CDR3 in DNA: TGCGCCAGCAGCGCCGACTGGATCACAGATACGCAGTATTTT.

This clonotype came up a few times. Here the CDR3 reads CASSEASGTGTDTQYF. For the CDR3, the DNA is TGTGCCAGCAGTGAAGCTTCCGGGACAGGGACAGATACGCAGTATTTT. The chain is built from TRBV6-1 and TRBJ2-3; TRBD1 aligns across 9 bases. This CDR3 is 16 amino acids long. V gave up 0 bases and J gave up 3 bases; unmatched junction bases: 4. Per the germline V gene, CDR1 is MNHNS and CDR2 is SASEGT.

A few counts support this clonotype. The chain employs TRBV6-6 and TRBJ2-1; the D gene could be TRBD1 or TRBD2 (6 bases each). V gave up 4 bases and J gave up 6 bases, with 13 bases separating them. CDR3 length: 14 amino acids. Germline CDR1 reads MNHNY; CDR2 reads SVGAGI (reference sequence). The CDR3 reads CASSSTRDTNEQFF. The CDR3 DNA is TGTGCCAGCAGTTCAACGCGGGACACCAATGAGCAGTTCTTC.

Only a few counts were recorded for this clonotype. The V and J genes are TRBV7-2 and TRBJ2-2; D gene uncertain. This CDR3 has 16 residues. The germline gives CDR1 SGHTA, CDR2 FQGNSA. V was trimmed by 1 base and J by 4 bases, leaving 13 bases between them. The CDR3, as DNA: TGTGCCAGCAGCTTAGTCGCCCGCGCCTTCACCGGGGAGCTGTTTTTT. Protein sequence: CASSLVARAFTGELFF.

This clonotype was counted between two and nine times. The chain uses TRBV10-1 and TRBJ2-7; D is possibly TRBD2 (6 bases). This CDR3 is built from 13 residues. Germline-derived CDR1 and CDR2 are WNHNN and SYGVQD (reference sequence). Trimming removed 7 bases at V and 6 bases at J, with 16 bases between. The DNA of the CDR3 is TGCGCCAGCACTGGGGCGGGGAGCGGCGAGCAGTACTTC. As protein: CASTGAGSGEQYF.

V gene TRBV30 combines with J gene TRBJ1-1; no clear D gene. Trimming cost V 4 bases and J 2 bases, with 14 bases left between them. CDR3 length equals 14 residues. Germline V gives CDR1 GTSNPN, CDR2 SVGIG (reference sequence). CDR3 DNA: TGTGCCTGGATTACTTCAGCACTTAACACTGAAGCTTTCTTT. Protein product: CAWITSALNTEAFF. The variable domain in full, completed from reference TRBV30 and TRBJ1-1, reads SQTIHQWPATLVQPVGSPLSLECTVEGTSNPNLYWYRQAAGRGLQLLFYSVGIGQISSEVPQNLSASRPQDRQFILSSKKLLLSDSGFYLCAWITSALNTEAFFGQGTRLTVV.

This chain links TRBV30 with TRBJ2-3; TRBD2 matches at 10 bases. Unmatched junction bases numbered 9, after V lost 2 bases and J lost 1 base. This CDR3 has 17 amino acids. The germline V gene encodes CDR1 GTSNPN and CDR2 SVGIG (reference sequence). CDR3 in amino acids: CAWSRSSGGYCTDTQYF. CDR3 coding DNA: TGTGCCTGGAGTAGGTCTAGCGGGGGATATTGCACAGATACGCAGTATTTT.

This rearrangement joins TRBV4-3 to TRBJ1-1; D is unclear. From germline, CDR1 is LGHNA and CDR2 YSLEER. Trimming shortened V by 1 base and J by 4 bases, and 19 bases separated the two germline ends. The CDR3 is 17 amino acids. The CDR3 loop reads CASSQGPGANPATEAFF. The CDR3 DNA reads TGCGCCAGCAGCCAAGGCCCTGGAGCCAATCCGGCCACTGAAGCTTTCTTT.

This chain joins TRBV24-1 and TRBJ1-5; weak D call: TRBD1 (5 bases). The CDR3 has 16 residues. V was trimmed by 3 bases and J by 9 bases, leaving 20 bases between them. Germline V gene sequence: CDR1 KGHDR, CDR2 SFDVKD. CDR3 protein: CATSDPLAVVGRPQHF. The CDR3 nucleotides read TGTGCCACCAGTGATCCTCTCGCGGTCGTGGGGCGGCCCCAGCATTTT.